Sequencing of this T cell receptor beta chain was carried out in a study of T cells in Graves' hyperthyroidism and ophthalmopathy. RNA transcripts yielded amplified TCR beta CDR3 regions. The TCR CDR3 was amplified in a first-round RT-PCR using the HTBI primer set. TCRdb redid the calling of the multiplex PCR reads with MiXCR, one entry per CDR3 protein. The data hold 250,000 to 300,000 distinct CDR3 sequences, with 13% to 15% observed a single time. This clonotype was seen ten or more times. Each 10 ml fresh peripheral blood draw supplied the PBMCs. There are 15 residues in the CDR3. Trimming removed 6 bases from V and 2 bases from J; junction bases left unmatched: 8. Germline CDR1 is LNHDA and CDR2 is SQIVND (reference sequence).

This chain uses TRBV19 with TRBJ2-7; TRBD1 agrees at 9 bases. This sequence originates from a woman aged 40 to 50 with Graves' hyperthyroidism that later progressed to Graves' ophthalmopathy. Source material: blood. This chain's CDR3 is CASRAGTGRAYEQYF. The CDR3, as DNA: TGTGCCAGTAGGGCCGGGACAGGGAGGGCCTACGAGCAGTACTTC.